These T cell receptor beta chains were read from a single sample in a study of cytomegalovirus exposure and HLA in healthy donors. Measured with immunoSEQ multiplex PCR; TCRdb has only the in-frame clones, and not every one. The profile shows roughly 63,000 clones, approximately 71% of them singletons. The material sequenced was PBMCs. These receptors were taken from a man in his forties or fifties in good health and CMV-seropositive. CDR3s include the opening cysteine and the closing phenylalanine or tryptophan. D genes are given only for firm matches. Some rows have no size entry. The others give once, few or many, or a class for an expanded clone.

abundance	v_gene	d_gene	j_gene	CDR3nt	CDR3aa
.	TRBV30	TRBD1	TRBJ1-5	TGTGCCTGGAGTGTAGGGGGACAGGGCAATCAGCCCCAGCATTTT	CAWSVGGQGNQPQHF
.	TRBV10-2	TRBD2	TRBJ2-5	TGCGCCAGCAGTGAGGCGACTAGCGGGCTTCAAGAGACCCAGTACTTC	CASSEATSGLQETQYF
.	TRBV4-2	.	TRBJ2-1	TGTGCCAGCAGCCAAGATCTCGGACTAACTTCCTACAATGAGCAGTTCTTC	CASSQDLGLTSYNEQFF
few	TRBV5-1	.	TRBJ1-6	TGCGCCAGCAGCACCCGACCGACAGACCAGTCCAAGGATTCACCCCTCCACTTT	CASSTRPTDQSKDSPLHF
.	TRBV7-9	TRBD1	TRBJ1-3	TGTGCCAGCAGCCGAACAGGGGCTGGAAACACCATATATTTT	CASSRTGAGNTIYF
.	TRBV18	.	TRBJ1-1	TGTGCCAGCTCACCCTGGGGGGGAAACACTGAAGCTTTCTTT	CASSPWGGNTEAFF
.	TRBV30	TRBD1	TRBJ1-5	TGTGCCTGGAGCGGGACAGGGGGATATCAGCCCCAGCATTTT	CAWSGTGGYQPQHF
few	TRBV6-6	.	TRBJ2-5	TGTGCCAGCAGTTTCTCGGGACAAAGAGAGACCCAGTACTTC	CASSFSGQRETQYF
.	TRBV7-6	.	TRBJ1-1	TGTGCCAGCAGCTTTAGGGCGGGGATGAACACTGAAGCTTTCTTT	CASSFRAGMNTEAFF
.	TRBV7-7	.	TRBJ2-3	TGTGCCAGCAGCCGCGGACACCCTGATGGCACAGATACGCAGTATTTT	CASSRGHPDGTDTQYF
.	TRBV19	TRBD1	TRBJ1-5	TGTGCCAGTAGGGGGGACAGGGGATTTGGAAATCAGCCCCAGCATTTT	CASRGDRGFGNQPQHF
.	TRBV5-6	TRBD2	TRBJ2-2	TGTGCCAGCAGCGGGACCGCTAGCGGGAGAAGGCTTCCCGGGGAGCTGTTTTTT	CASSGTASGRRLPGELFF
few	TRBV7-9	TRBD1	TRBJ1-3	TGTGCCAGCAGCTACCGTACGGACAGGGACTTTGGAAACACCATATATTTT	CASSYRTDRDFGNTIYF
once	TRBV7-2	.	TRBJ2-1	TGTGCCAGCAGCTCCGGGACATATTACAATGAGCAGTTCTTC	CASSSGTYYNEQFF
.	TRBV5-4	.	TRBJ2-5	TGTGCCAGCAGCTTGGGAGGGAGTGGGGGCTGGGAGACCCAGTACTTC	CASSLGGSGGWETQYF
.	TRBV14	.	TRBJ2-7	TGTGCCAGCAGCCGAACCGGGCCTAGGGGCTACGAGCAGTACTTC	CASSRTGPRGYEQYF
.	TRBV7-2	TRBD2	TRBJ2-2	TGTGCCAGCAGCTTAACAATAGCGGGAGGGCCCGGGGAGCTGTTTTTT	CASSLTIAGGPGELFF
.	TRBV5-4	.	TRBJ2-3	TGTGCCAGCAGCCCGCCCGAATGGGCCACAGATACGCAGTATTTT	CASSPPEWATDTQYF
.	TRBV30	TRBD1	TRBJ2-1	TGTGCCTGGAGCCCAGGGACAGGCCTCTACAATGAGCAGTTCTTC	CAWSPGTGLYNEQFF
few	TRBV29-1	TRBD2	TRBJ2-7	TGCAGCGTCTCGTTCCGGGGGGAGTACTTC	CSVSFRGEYF
.	TRBV11-3	TRBD2	TRBJ2-1	TGTGCCAGCAGCCCGGGACTAGCGGGGGACCGATACAATGAGCAGTTCTTC	CASSPGLAGDRYNEQFF
.	TRBV10-3	.	TRBJ2-7	TGTGCCACCTCAGGACAGCAAAGCTCCTACGAGCAGTACTTC	CATSGQQSSYEQYF
.	TRBV19	.	TRBJ1-1	TGTGCCAGTAGTTCGGCGGGTCGTCCTGAAACTGAAGCTTTCTTT	CASSSAGRPETEAFF
.	TRBV7-9	TRBD1	TRBJ2-5	TGTGCCAGCAGCTTAGGGACAGGGAGAGAGACCCAGTACTTC	CASSLGTGRETQYF
few	TRBV10-3	.	TRBJ1-5	TGTGCCATCAGTGAGTCTGGCAGGGGAGGCAATCAGCCCCAGCATTTT	CAISESGRGGNQPQHF
.	TRBV5-1	.	TRBJ1-3	TGCGCCAGCAGCTTGGCCGGGGGAGGTTCGGGAAACACCATATATTTT	CASSLAGGGSGNTIYF
.	TRBV30	.	TRBJ1-2	TGTGCCTGGGAGGAGGGGCCCTATGGCTACACCTTC	CAWEEGPYGYTF